Sequencing of this T cell receptor beta chain was carried out in a study of read filtering for tumor transcriptome and immune sequencing. Overall study: DNase treatment preceded whole-transcriptome library preparation. General study results and limits: IR-seq captured clonotypes deeper and more reliably than RNA-seq. Without single-read clonotypes, shared clonotype proportions correlated more between IR-seq and RNA-seq.

At least ten counts were recorded for this clonotype. The antigen remains undetermined. This library used around 400 ng RNA and molecular barcoded adaptors spanning alpha/delta and beta/gamma chains. One entry per CDR3 protein results from TCRdb running MiXCR on the reads. The sample includes tens of thousands of distinct CDR3 sequences, around 21% of them seen just once. The CDR3 has 14 amino acids. Germline CDR1 and CDR2: DFQATT and SNEGSKA (reference sequence). This sequence originates from a donor at least 40 years old with multiple myeloma. Sequencing was carried out using a population of CD138-negative cells sorted from bone marrow. This chain connects TRBV20-1 to TRBJ2-2, with 9 bases fitting TRBD1. The CDR3 sequence: CRAGTGTNTGELFF. The CDR3 DNA is TGCAGGGCAGGGACAGGGACGAACACCGGGGAGCTGTTTTTT.